This TCR beta chain was sequenced in a study of blood T cell repertoires in COVID-19. As for the study in general: COVID-19 samples collected from the United States, Italy and Spain covered acute and convalescent phases.

The CDR3 length is 14 residues. Trimming cost V 3 bases and J 11 bases; bases outside gene matches: 11. The V gene's germline CDR1 is MGHRA and CDR2 YSYEKL. Original processing notes: Counts of nucleated cells, estimated from reference gene primer amplification, were obtained. Using immunoSEQ multiplex PCR, the repertoire was profiled, and TCRdb retains in-frame clones only, with some absent. The V and J calls and clone size come from that table; D and trimming were worked out from the DNA. The top ten clones hold more than 4.5% of a sample with approximately 260,000 clones, approximately 82% of them seen once.

Specimen: peripheral blood. V usage is TRBV4-1 and J usage is TRBJ1-1, with 8 bases that match TRBD1. This TCR derives from a woman older than 75 with active or convalescent COVID-19. The CDR3 DNA reads TGCGCCAGCAGCCAGGATCCGGGACAGGATCGGGCTTTCTTT. Translating it yields CASSQDPGQDRAFF.